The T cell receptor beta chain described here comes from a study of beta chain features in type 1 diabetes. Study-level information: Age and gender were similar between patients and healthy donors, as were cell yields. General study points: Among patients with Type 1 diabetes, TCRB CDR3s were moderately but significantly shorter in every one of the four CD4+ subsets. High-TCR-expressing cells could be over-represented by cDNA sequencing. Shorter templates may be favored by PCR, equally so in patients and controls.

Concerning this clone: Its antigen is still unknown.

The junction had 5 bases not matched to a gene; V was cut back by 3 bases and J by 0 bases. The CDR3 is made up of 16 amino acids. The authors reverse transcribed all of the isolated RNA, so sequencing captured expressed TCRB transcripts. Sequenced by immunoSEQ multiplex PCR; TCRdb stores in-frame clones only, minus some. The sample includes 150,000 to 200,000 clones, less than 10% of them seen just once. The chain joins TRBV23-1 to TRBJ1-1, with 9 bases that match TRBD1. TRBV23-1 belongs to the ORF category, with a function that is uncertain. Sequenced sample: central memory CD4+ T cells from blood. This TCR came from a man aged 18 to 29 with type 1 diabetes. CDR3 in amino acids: CASSQSTGGMNTEAFF. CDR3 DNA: TGCGCCAGCAGTCAGTCGACAGGGGGAATGAACACTGAAGCTTTCTTT.